The 24 T cell receptor beta chains reported below all come from one sample, sequenced in a study of radiation and T cells in renal cell carcinoma. Time point of the sample: blood 2 weeks post-SBRT. Treatment: 15 Gy SBRT to primary tumor, nephrectomy 4 weeks later. Data came from immunoSEQ multiplex PCR; TCRdb stores just in-frame clones and leaves some out. The sample comprises 100,000 to 150,000 clones, 88% of which are singletons, and about 5.6% rests with the top ten. Source: blood, taken from a patient whose treatment included radiotherapy and nephrectomy. These receptors all come from a woman between 65 and 79 years old with renal cell carcinoma.

V usage is TRBV5-1 and J usage is TRBJ1-4, with a possible D match to TRBD1 (6 bases). Looked up from germline, CDR1 is SGHRS and CDR2 is YFSETQ. V shed 0 bases and J shed 7 bases, with 13 bases lying between them. The CDR3 consists of 15 residues. Written as DNA, the CDR3 is TGCGCCAGCAGCTTGGAACAGGGTAGGGGTGAAAAACTGTTTTTT. Translation: CASSLEQGRGEKLFF.

The chain is built from TRBV6-5 and TRBJ1-6; D ambiguous. The V end lost 7 bases, the J end lost 7 bases, and 11 bases lay between the germline ends. The germline gives CDR1 MNHEY, CDR2 SVGAGI. CDR3 length equals 13 residues. The CDR3 coding sequence is TGTGCCAGCACTAGGGCCGTAAATTCACCCCTCCACTTT. This gives the protein CASTRAVNSPLHF.

This clone was observed once. J is TRBJ1-5 and V is TRBV25-1, with a tentative D call TRBD1 (5 bases). V dropped 4 bases and J dropped 8 bases, with 24 bases sitting between them. The germline gives CDR1 MGHDK, CDR2 SYGVNS. The CDR3 extends over 17 amino acids. The CDR3 is CASSAPARDFRREPQHF. CDR3 in DNA: TGTGCCAGCAGTGCCCCGGCCCGGGACTTCCGCCGGGAGCCCCAGCATTTT. The variable domain in full, completed from reference TRBV25-1 and TRBJ1-5, reads EADIYQTPRYLVIGTGKKITLECSQTMGHDKMYWYQQDPGMELHLIHYSYGVNSTEKGDLSSESTVSRIRTEHFPLTLESARPSHTSQYLCASSAPARDFRREPQHFGDGTRLSIL.

The chain uses TRBV6-5 and TRBJ2-6; possibly TRBD1 or TRBD2 for D (5 bases each). V was shortened by 8 bases and J by 0 bases, with 11 bases between the two germline ends. The CDR3 covers 15 residues. The germline gives CDR1 MNHEY, CDR2 SVGAGI. The chain's CDR3 is CASRGLYSGANVLTF. The CDR3 region has the DNA TGTGCCAGCCGGGGCCTGTACTCTGGGGCCAACGTCCTGACTTTC.

The chain couples TRBV19 to TRBJ2-4; a weak D match, TRBD1 (5 bases). The length of the CDR3 is 16 residues. Germline CDR1 and CDR2: LNHDA and SQIVND (reference sequence). The germline V and J ends were trimmed by 3 bases and 4 bases, with 16 bases remaining between them. The CDR3 is CASSIGAKRGKNIQYF. CDR3 nucleotides: TGTGCCAGTAGTATTGGGGCCAAACGCGGAAAAAACATTCAGTACTTC. The whole variable domain, filled in from reference TRBV19 and TRBJ2-4, reads DGGITQSPKYLFRKEGQNVTLSCEQNLNHDAMYWYRQDPGQGLRLIYYSQIVNDFQKGDIAEGYSVSREKKESFPLTVTSAQKNPTAFYLCASSIGAKRGKNIQYFGAGTRLSVL.

V gene TRBV7-9 combines with J gene TRBJ2-3; 7 bases fit TRBD2. V shed 7 bases, J shed 1 base, and the junction held 5 bases outside the gene matches. CDR1 is SEHNR, CDR2 FQNEAQ, per germline (reference sequence). The CDR3 extends over 14 amino acids. This CDR3 is CASKIGGGTDTQYF. The CDR3 bases are TGTGCCAGCAAGATTGGGGGGGGCACAGATACGCAGTATTTT.

This sequence joins TRBV15 and TRBJ2-5; D unresolved. Trimming pared 5 bases from V and 5 bases from J, leaving 15 bases between. Per germline, CDR1 LNHNV and CDR2 YYDKDF (reference sequence). The CDR3 is made up of 14 amino acids. The CDR3 sequence: CATSPPLLGETQYF. For the CDR3, the DNA is TGTGCCACCAGCCCACCTTTATTGGGCGAGACCCAGTACTTC.

The CDR3 nucleotides are TGTGCCAGCAGCCAATTTGGACAGGGGAGCTCCTACGAGCAGTACTTC. As protein: CASSQFGQGSSYEQYF. V usage is TRBV7-9 and J usage is TRBJ2-7; 9 nucleotides line up with TRBD1. Trimming cost V 5 bases and J 0 bases; bases outside gene matches: 8. Germline CDR1 and CDR2: SEHNR and FQNEAQ (reference sequence). This CDR3 contains 16 residues.

This CDR3 reads CASRTPDTSYEQYF. For the CDR3, the DNA is TGTGCCAGCAGGACCCCGGACACCTCCTACGAGCAGTACTTC. This chain uses TRBV6-5 with TRBJ2-7; D perhaps matches TRBD1 (5 bases). CDR1 is MNHEY, CDR2 SVGAGI, per germline. This CDR3 spans 14 amino acids. V lost 6 bases and J lost 0, with 12 bases in between.

The chain uses TRBV5-1 and TRBJ1-2; 8 nucleotides agree with TRBD1. The CDR3 runs 13 residues. Germline V gene lookup returns CDR1 SGHRS and CDR2 YFSETQ. V trimming: 4 bases; J trimming: 7 bases; junction bases outside the gene matches: 6. CDR3 sequence: CASSVDRVLGYTF. The CDR3 DNA follows: TGCGCCAGCAGCGTGGACAGGGTTCTTGGCTACACCTTC. The full variable domain, its missing parts supplied by reference TRBV5-1 and TRBJ1-2, is KAGVTQTPRYLIKTRGQQVTLSCSPISGHRSVSWYQQTPGQGLQFLFEYFSETQRNKGNFPGRFSGRQFSNSRSEMNVSTLELGDSALYLCASSVDRVLGYTFGSGTRLTVV.

In regard to this clone: At one end the junction does not follow the germline gene, possibly because of a read error. The V call is TRBV2, the J call TRBJ1-6; D is possibly TRBD1 (6 bases). CDR3 length: 15 amino acids. Germline V gene sequence: CDR1 SNHLY, CDR2 FYNNEI. CDR3 nucleotide sequence: TGTGCCAGAAAGACAGGCAGCTCCTATAATCCACCCCTCCACTTT. Its protein product is CARKTGSSYNPPLHF.

The chain employs TRBV13 and TRBJ2-5; D is ambiguous. V was trimmed by 4 bases and J by 0 bases, leaving 12 bases between them. CDR1 PRHDT and CDR2 FYEKMQ come from the germline V gene (reference sequence). The CDR3 totals 15 residues. In nucleotides, the CDR3 is TGTGCCAGCAGCTCTTCGAGGACCCACCAAGAGACCCAGTACTTC. Translating it yields CASSSSRTHQETQYF.

The rearrangement links TRBV11-3 to TRBJ2-5; D is uncertain. CDR3 size: 14 residues. Germline V gene data show CDR1 as SGHNT and CDR2 as YENEEA. Deletions cut 1 base from V and 5 bases from J, with 11 bases between. CDR3 protein: CASSLGGVLETQYF. The CDR3 region has the DNA TGTGCCAGCAGCTTAGGTGGAGTCCTTGAGACCCAGTACTTC.

Of note for this clone: This sample includes further DNA sequences coding for the same CDR3. The chain employs TRBV6-6 and TRBJ2-3; no definite D call. The CDR3 runs 12 residues. CDR1 is MNHNY, CDR2 SVGAGI, per germline (reference sequence). Trimming shortened V by 5 bases and J by 3 bases, and 6 bases separated the two germline ends. CDR3 DNA sequence: TGTGCCAGCAGTCCCCCGACAGATACGCAGTATTTT. Encoded protein: CASSPPTDTQYF.

The V gene is TRBV2, the J gene TRBJ1-4; TRBD1 is a possible D gene (6 bases). Germline V gene sequence: CDR1 SNHLY, CDR2 FYNNEI. The CDR3 has 14 residues. V lost 4 bases to trimming and J lost 7 bases, with 13 bases between them. The CDR3 sequence is CASSGTAQGEKLFF. Written as DNA, the CDR3 is TGTGCCAGCAGTGGGACAGCCCAGGGTGAAAAACTGTTTTTT.

The rearrangement uses TRBV25-1 and TRBJ2-5; tentative D call: TRBD2 (5 bases). V lost 2 bases, J lost 12 bases, and 13 bases lay in between. The CDR3 consists of 12 residues. Germline V gene lookup returns CDR1 MGHDK and CDR2 SYGVNS. CDR3 coding DNA: TGTGCCAGCAGTGAAAATCACGGGGTAGAGTACTTC. Residues: CASSENHGVEYF.

V and J are TRBV14 and TRBJ2-5; D ambiguous. Germline loops: CDR1 SGHDN, CDR2 FVKESK. The CDR3 has 12 amino acids. V shed 3 bases and J shed 7 bases, with 9 bases lying between them. The CDR3 region is CASSQAPGTQYF. For the CDR3, the DNA is TGTGCCAGCAGCCAGGCCCCCGGGACCCAGTACTTC.

The J gene is TRBJ2-4, the V gene TRBV7-8; 12 bases align to TRBD2. The CDR3 is 19 residues long. Losses at the gene ends were 5 bases for V and 1 base for J; bases not matched to a gene: 12. Germline V lookup: CDR1 SGHVS, CDR2 FQNEAQ. The CDR3 DNA reads as TGTGCCAGCAGCGAAGAACTAGCGGGGGGAGTTCAGGCCAAAAACATTCAGTACTTC. The encoded protein is CASSEELAGGVQAKNIQYF. Based on the CDR3 plus reference TRBV7-8 and TRBJ2-4, the full variable domain is GAGVSQSPRYKVAKRGQDVALRCDPISGHVSLFWYQQALGQGPEFLTYFQNEAQLDKSGLPSDRFFAERPEGSVSTLKIQRTQQEDSAVYLCASSEELAGGVQAKNIQYFGAGTRLSVL.

The V gene is TRBV27, the J gene TRBJ1-6; D may be TRBD1 (6 bases). V was cut by 0 bases and J by 0 bases, with 12 bases left in between. CDR3 length equals 18 residues. Germline CDR1 is MNHEY and CDR2 is SMNVEV (reference sequence). The CDR3 nucleotides are TGTGCCAGCAGTTTATCCTTAACAGGGAGCTCCTATAATTCACCCCTCCACTTT. It is translated as CASSLSLTGSSYNSPLHF.

The V call is TRBV5-1, the J call TRBJ1-2; a weak D match, TRBD1 (5 bases). The CDR3 totals 13 residues. Trimming left V 7 bases short and J 3 bases short, with 13 bases between. Germline CDR1 and CDR2: SGHRS and YFSETQ. The CDR3 bases are TGCGCCAGCTCAGAACGGGGGTACTATGGCTACACCTTC. As protein: CASSERGYYGYTF.

Only a few counts were recorded for this clone. CDR3 amino acids: CAWTQQGVGNTEAFF. The CDR3 nucleotides read TGTGCCTGGACCCAACAGGGGGTGGGGAACACTGAAGCTTTCTTT. The genes are TRBV30 and TRBJ1-1; 8 bases fit TRBD1. The junction had 8 bases not matched to a gene; V was cut back by 4 bases and J by 1 base. This CDR3 has 15 amino acids. The germline V gene encodes CDR1 GTSNPN and CDR2 SVGIG (reference sequence).

V gene TRBV7-2 combines with J gene TRBJ2-5, with TRBD1 identical over 7 bases. Germline V gene data show CDR1 as SGHTA and CDR2 as FQGNSA. Trimming removed 6 bases from V and 1 base from J; junction bases left unmatched: 8. The CDR3 is 15 amino acids. The CDR3 is CASSQNGDSQETQYF. The CDR3 bases are TGTGCCAGCAGTCAAAACGGGGACAGCCAAGAGACCCAGTACTTC.

The chain couples TRBV7-9 to TRBJ2-2, with 7 bases fitting TRBD1. Losses at the gene ends were 1 base for V and 6 bases for J; bases not matched to a gene: 8. CDR3 length: 16 residues. Germline CDR1 SEHNR, CDR2 FQNEAQ (reference sequence). CDR3 residues: CASSLVGGLVSGELFF. DNA for the CDR3: TGTGCCAGCAGCTTAGTAGGGGGCCTTGTATCCGGGGAGCTGTTTTTT.

In the case of this clone: The sample has other DNA sequences that encode this CDR3 too. The CDR3 coding sequence is TGCGCCAGCAGCTTGGGACAGGGTGGATATGGCTACACCTTC. Amino acids: CASSLGQGGYGYTF. The V call is TRBV5-1, the J call TRBJ1-2; 7 nucleotides match TRBD1. The V and J ends lost 0 bases and 5 bases, in that order; junction bases with no gene match: 4. The CDR3 is made up of 14 amino acids. Germline values: CDR1 SGHRS, CDR2 YFSETQ.